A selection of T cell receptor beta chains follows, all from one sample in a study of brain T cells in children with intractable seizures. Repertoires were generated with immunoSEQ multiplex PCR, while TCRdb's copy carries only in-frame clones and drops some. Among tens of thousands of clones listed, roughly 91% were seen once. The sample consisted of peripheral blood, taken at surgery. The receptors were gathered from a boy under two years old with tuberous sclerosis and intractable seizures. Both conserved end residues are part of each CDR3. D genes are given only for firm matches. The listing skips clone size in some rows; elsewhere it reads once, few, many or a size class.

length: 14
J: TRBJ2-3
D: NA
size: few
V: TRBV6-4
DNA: TGTGCCAGCAGTGATGGGGGGCCCACAGATACGCAGTATTTT
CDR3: CASSDGGPTDTQYF

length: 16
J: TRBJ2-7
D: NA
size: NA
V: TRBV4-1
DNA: TGCGCCAGCAGCCAAGAAGCAGGACCGGCTTCCTACGAGCAGTACTTC
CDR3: CASSQEAGPASYEQYF

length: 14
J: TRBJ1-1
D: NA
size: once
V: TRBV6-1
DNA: TGTGCCAGCGGTGAACATGAGTTAGGGACTGAAGCTTTCTTT
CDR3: CASGEHELGTEAFF

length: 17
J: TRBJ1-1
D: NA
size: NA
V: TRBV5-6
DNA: TGTGCCAGCAGCTCTTCAGGGCGTGGTCCCCAGGGCACTGAAGCTTTCTTT
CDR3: CASSSSGRGPQGTEAFF

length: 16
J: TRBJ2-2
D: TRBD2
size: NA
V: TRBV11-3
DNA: TGTGCCAGCAGCTTTAGCCTTAGCGGGGACACCGGGGAGCTGTTTTTT
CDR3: CASSFSLSGDTGELFF

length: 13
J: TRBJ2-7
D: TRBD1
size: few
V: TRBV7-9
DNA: TGTGCCAGCAGCTTATCAGGGGGCCACGAGCAGTACTTC
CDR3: CASSLSGGHEQYF

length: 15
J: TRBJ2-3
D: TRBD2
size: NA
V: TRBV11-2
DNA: TGTGCCAGCAGGGGGACTAGCGGGAGGAAGAATACGCAGTATTTT
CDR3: CASRGTSGRKNTQYF

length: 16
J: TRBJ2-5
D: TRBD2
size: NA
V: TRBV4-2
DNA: TGTGCCAGCAGCCAATACTTAGCGGGAGGGGGAGAGACCCAGTACTTC
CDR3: CASSQYLAGGGETQYF

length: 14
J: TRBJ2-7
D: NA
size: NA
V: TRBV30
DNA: TGTGCCTGGAGTCGTGGGGGGAAGACCTACGAGCAGTACTTC
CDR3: CAWSRGGKTYEQYF

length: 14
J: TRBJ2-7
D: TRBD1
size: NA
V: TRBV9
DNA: TGTGCCAGCAGCGAGGGGGACAGACCCTACGAGCAGTACTTC
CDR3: CASSEGDRPYEQYF

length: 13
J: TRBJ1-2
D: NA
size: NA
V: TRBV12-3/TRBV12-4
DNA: TGTGCCAGCAGTTTACAGGCTAACTATGGCTACACCTTC
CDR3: CASSLQANYGYTF

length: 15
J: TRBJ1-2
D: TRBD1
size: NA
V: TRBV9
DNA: TGTGCCAGCAGCGTCGATGCCGGGACAGCCTATGGCTACACCTTC
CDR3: CASSVDAGTAYGYTF

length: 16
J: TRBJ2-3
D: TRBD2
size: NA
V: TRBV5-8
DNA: TGTGCCAGCAGCTTGATAGGGACTAGCGGCACAGATACGCAGTATTTT
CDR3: CASSLIGTSGTDTQYF

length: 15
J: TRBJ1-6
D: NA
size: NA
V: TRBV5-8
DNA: TGTGCCAGCAGAATACAGGGCCCTAGTTATTCACCCCTCCACTTT
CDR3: CASRIQGPSYSPLHF

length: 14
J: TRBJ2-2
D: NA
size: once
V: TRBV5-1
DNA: TGCGCCAGCGAGGAGGGGTTCAAGACCGGGGAGCTGTTTTTT
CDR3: CASEEGFKTGELFF

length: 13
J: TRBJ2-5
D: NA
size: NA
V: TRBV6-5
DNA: TGTGCCAGCAGTTACTCGTTAGGAGAGACCCAGTACTTC
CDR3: CASSYSLGETQYF

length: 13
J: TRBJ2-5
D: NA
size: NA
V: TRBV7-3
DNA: TGTGCCAGCAGCCCCGTCCCCCGGGAGACCCAGTACTTC
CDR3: CASSPVPRETQYF

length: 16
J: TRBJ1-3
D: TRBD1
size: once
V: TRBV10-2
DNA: TGCGCCAGCAGTAGATCTCGGACAGGATCAGGAAACACCATATATTTT
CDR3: CASSRSRTGSGNTIYF

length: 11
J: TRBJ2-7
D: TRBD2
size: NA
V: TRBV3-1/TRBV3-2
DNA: TGTGCCAGCACCGGGGGGATCGAGCAGTACTTC
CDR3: CASTGGIEQYF

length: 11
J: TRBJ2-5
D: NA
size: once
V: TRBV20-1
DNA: TGCAGTGTGATAACCGGGGAGACCCAGTACTTC
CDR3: CSVITGETQYF

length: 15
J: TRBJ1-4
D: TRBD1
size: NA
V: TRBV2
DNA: TGTGCCAGCAGTGCCCACGGGACAGTTAATGAAAAACTGTTTTTT
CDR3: CASSAHGTVNEKLFF

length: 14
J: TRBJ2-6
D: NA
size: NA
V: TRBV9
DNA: TGTGCCAGCAACCCCAGGCCTGGGGCCAACGTCCTGACTTTC
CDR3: CASNPRPGANVLTF

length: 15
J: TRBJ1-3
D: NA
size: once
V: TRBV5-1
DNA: TGCGCCAGCAGCCCGACGGACCAAATAGGAAACACCATATATTTT
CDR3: CASSPTDQIGNTIYF

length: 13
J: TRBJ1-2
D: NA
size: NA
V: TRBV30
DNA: TGTGCCTGGAGTGTAAATGGGAACTATGGCTACACCTTC
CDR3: CAWSVNGNYGYTF

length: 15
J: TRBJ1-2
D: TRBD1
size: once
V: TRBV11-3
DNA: TGTGCCAGCAGCTTAACCCCGACAGGGGACTATGGCTACACCTTC
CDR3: CASSLTPTGDYGYTF

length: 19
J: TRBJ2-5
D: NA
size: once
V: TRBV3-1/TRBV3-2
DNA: TGTGCCAGCAGCCAAGCCGCTCCCTTTACAAGACTAGTCAAAGAGACCCAGTACTTC
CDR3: CASSQAAPFTRLVKETQYF

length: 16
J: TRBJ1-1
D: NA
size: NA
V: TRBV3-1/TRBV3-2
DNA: TGTGCCAGCAGCCGCCGATCCGGGGTCGTGGACACTGAAGCTTTCTTT
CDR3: CASSRRSGVVDTEAFF

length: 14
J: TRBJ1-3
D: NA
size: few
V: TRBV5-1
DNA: TGCGCCAGCAGCCCCCCGGCTCCTGGAAACACCATATATTTT
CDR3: CASSPPAPGNTIYF

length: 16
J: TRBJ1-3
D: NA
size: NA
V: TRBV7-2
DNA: TGTGCCAGCAGCTTCGTGGGACTCTCAGCGGGAAACACCATATATTTT
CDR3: CASSFVGLSAGNTIYF

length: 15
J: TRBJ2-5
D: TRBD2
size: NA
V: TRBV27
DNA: TGTGCCAGCAGTTTATGGCGGGGGGGTCAAGAGACCCAGTACTTC
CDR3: CASSLWRGGQETQYF

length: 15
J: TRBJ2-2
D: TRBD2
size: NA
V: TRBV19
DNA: TGTGCCAGTAGTACTAGCGGAATTAACACCGGGGAGCTGTTTTTT
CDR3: CASSTSGINTGELFF

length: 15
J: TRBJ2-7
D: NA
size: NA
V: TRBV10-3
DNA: TGTGCCATCAGTGAGCCAACGGGGGCCCCCTACGAGCAGTACTTC
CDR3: CAISEPTGAPYEQYF

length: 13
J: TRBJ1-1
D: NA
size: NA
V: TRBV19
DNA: TGTGCCAGTAGTACAGGGATATTTTCGGGAGCTTTCTTT
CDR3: CASSTGIFSGAFF

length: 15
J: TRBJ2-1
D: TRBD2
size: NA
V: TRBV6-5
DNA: TGTGCCAGCAGAGACTCCGGGACTAGTATGAATGAGCAGTTCTTC
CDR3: CASRDSGTSMNEQFF

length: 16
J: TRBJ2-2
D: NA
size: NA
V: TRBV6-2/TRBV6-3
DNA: TGTGCCAGCAGTGGAGGGTTAGGGACAGTCACCGGGGAGCTGTTTTTT
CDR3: CASSGGLGTVTGELFF

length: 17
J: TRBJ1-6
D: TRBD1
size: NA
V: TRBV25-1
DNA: TGTGCCAGCAGTGAATCGGCAGGGGGCTTCTATAATTCACCCCTCCACTTT
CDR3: CASSESAGGFYNSPLHF

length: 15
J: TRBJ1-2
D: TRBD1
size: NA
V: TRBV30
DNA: TGTGCCTGGACCCCTACCCCACAGGGGCAACGTGGCTACACCTTC
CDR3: CAWTPTPQGQRGYTF

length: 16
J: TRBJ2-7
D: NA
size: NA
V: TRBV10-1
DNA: TGCGCCAGCAGTGATGTCGCTAGTTCTACCCTTGACGAGCAGTACTTC
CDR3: CASSDVASSTLDEQYF

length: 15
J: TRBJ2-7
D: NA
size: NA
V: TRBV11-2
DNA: TGTGCCAGCAGCCCCGAGAGGAATGCCATCTACGAGCAGTACTTC
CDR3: CASSPERNAIYEQYF

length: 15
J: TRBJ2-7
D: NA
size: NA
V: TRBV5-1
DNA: TGCGCCAGCAGCTTGGCGCAGGGGAGCTCCTACGAGCAGTACTTC
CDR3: CASSLAQGSSYEQYF

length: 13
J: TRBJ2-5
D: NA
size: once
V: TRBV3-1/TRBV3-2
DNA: TGTGCCAGCAGCCACTGGCGGGGAGAGACCCAGTACTTC
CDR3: CASSHWRGETQYF

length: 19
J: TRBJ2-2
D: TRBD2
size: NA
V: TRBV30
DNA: TGTGCCCGAAAGGACGTTGGGCTAGCGGGTATCCCGAACACCGGGGAGCTGTTTTTT
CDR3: CARKDVGLAGIPNTGELFF

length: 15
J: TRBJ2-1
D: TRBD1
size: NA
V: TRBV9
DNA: TGTGCCAGCAGCGTAGGGGACAGGGTAGTCAATGAGCAGTTCTTC
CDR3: CASSVGDRVVNEQFF

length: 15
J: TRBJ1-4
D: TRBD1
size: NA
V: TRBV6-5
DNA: TGTGCCAGCAGTCCTCTGACAGGGGGGAGAGAAAAACTGTTTTTT
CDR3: CASSPLTGGREKLFF

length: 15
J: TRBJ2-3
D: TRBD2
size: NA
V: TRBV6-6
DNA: TGTGCCAGCGTGGGGAGCGGGAGGAGTACAGATACGCAGTATTTT
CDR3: CASVGSGRSTDTQYF

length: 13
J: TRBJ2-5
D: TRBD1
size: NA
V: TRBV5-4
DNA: TGTGCCAGCAGCCAAGGACAGGGAGAGACCCAGTACTTC
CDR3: CASSQGQGETQYF

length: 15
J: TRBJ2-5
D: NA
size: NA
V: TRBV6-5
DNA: TGTGCCAGCAGTTACGGTCAGCGGCCACAAGAGACCCAGTACTTC
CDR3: CASSYGQRPQETQYF

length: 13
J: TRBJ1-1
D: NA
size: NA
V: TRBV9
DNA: TGTGCCAGCAGCGTAGAAGAGGGCACTGAAGCTTTCTTT
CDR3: CASSVEEGTEAFF

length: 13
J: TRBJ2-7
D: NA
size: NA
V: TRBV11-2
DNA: TGTGCCAGCAGGCCGGGGTGGGGATACGAGCAGTACTTC
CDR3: CASRPGWGYEQYF

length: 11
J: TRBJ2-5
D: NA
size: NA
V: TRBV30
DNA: TGTGCCTGGAGCCCTGGGGGGTACCGATACTTC
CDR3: CAWSPGGYRYF

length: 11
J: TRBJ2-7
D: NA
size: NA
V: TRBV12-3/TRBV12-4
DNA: TGTGCCAGCAGTTTAACATGGGAGCAGTACTTC
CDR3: CASSLTWEQYF

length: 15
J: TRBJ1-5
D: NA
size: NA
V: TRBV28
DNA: TGTGCCAGCAGTCTATTTGGGGGGCAATGGCAGCCCCAGCATTTT
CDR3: CASSLFGGQWQPQHF

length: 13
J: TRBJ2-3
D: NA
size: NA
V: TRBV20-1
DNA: TGCAGTGCTAGTGCGCGGACTACAGATACGCAGTATTTT
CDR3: CSASARTTDTQYF